This T cell receptor beta chain was sequenced in a study of cytomegalovirus exposure and HLA in healthy donors. This clone was seen just once. The CDR3 has 17 amino acids. The germline V gene encodes CDR1 KGHSH and CDR2 LQKENI. V trimming: 3 bases; J trimming: 7 bases; junction bases outside the gene matches: 13. In the PCR, 60 Vbeta and 13 Jbeta primers were used. Sequencing used immunoSEQ multiplex PCR; TCRdb keeps in-frame clones, though not all of them. The data contain 70,000 to 85,000 clones, less than 80% of them singletons. Sequencing input: PBMCs. This TCR derives from a man aged 40-49 years in good health and CMV-seropositive. The V call is TRBV18, the J call TRBJ2-2, with 8 positions matching TRBD1. As DNA, the CDR3 is TGTGCCAGCTCACCTCTAAGGGGACAGGCCACCGGCGGGGAGCTGTTTTTT. This encodes CASSPLRGQATGGELFF.